This TCR beta chain is drawn from a study of monozygotic twins with inflammatory bowel disease. Study-wide results and caveats: What may have added variability to patient repertoires is that immunosuppressive treatments differed. A reduction in TCRbeta diversity (inverse Simpson) was seen in IBD patients relative to healthy co-twins. Evidence did not back any single strong signal or clonotype linked to IBD.

The CDR3 runs 11 residues. Germline values: CDR1 GTSNPN, CDR2 SVGIG (reference sequence). Template switching appended UMIs that held a 6-nucleotide sample barcode. TCRdb reprocessed the 5' RACE reads, with one entry per CDR3 protein and no DNA. The table for this sample gives 160,000 or so distinct CDR3 sequences. As to this clonotype: Its antigen is currently unknown.

The receptor's source is a human donor with ulcerative colitis or Crohn's disease, or a healthy co-twin of an affected twin (not recorded which). Source material: blood. The rearrangement links TRBV30 to TRBJ2-1. CDR3 residues: CAWRAFSEQFF.